This TCR beta chain was found in a study of T cells in Graves' hyperthyroidism and ophthalmopathy. RNA transcripts were the template for amplifying TCR beta CDR3 regions. TCR CDR3 underwent first-round RT-PCR with the HTBI primer set. MiXCR, run by TCRdb on the multiplex PCR reads, gives a single entry per CDR3 protein. The sample has hundreds of thousands of distinct CDR3 sequences; around 13% are singletons. This clonotype has more than one count but fewer than ten. The sequencing sample was made of blood. The TCR was taken from a woman under 30 with Graves' hyperthyroidism.

The chain's CDR3 is CASSQTPISNEQYF. CDR3 DNA sequence: TGTGCCAGCTCCCAGACCCCCATCTCTAACGAGCAGTACTTC. The V and J genes are TRBV6-1 and TRBJ2-7, with D uncertain. The germline V gene has CDR1 MNHNS and CDR2 SASEGT. The length of the CDR3 is 14 residues. V lost 8 bases and J 5 bases, leaving 19 bases between the germline ends.